This entry features one TCR beta chain sequence. This entry comes from a study of shared clonotypes between healthy human individuals. Clones were sequenced by immunoSEQ multiplex PCR, and TCRdb holds only the in-frame ones, with some missing. The sample holds roughly 2.6 million clones, roughly nine tenths seen once. Trimming shortened V by 2 bases and J by 4 bases, and 14 bases separated the two germline ends. Germline-derived CDR1 and CDR2 are MNHEY and SMNVEV (reference sequence). The CDR3 is made up of 15 amino acids. The sequenced sample was naive CD4+ T cells sorted from blood. As for subset: CD45RA+ positively selected. This TCR came from a young man in good health. The chain couples TRBV27 to TRBJ1-1, with D maybe TRBD1 (6 bases). CDR3 residues: CASSLLRGGGTEAFF. DNA for the CDR3: TGTGCCAGCAGTTTACTCAGGGGAGGCGGCACTGAAGCTTTCTTT.